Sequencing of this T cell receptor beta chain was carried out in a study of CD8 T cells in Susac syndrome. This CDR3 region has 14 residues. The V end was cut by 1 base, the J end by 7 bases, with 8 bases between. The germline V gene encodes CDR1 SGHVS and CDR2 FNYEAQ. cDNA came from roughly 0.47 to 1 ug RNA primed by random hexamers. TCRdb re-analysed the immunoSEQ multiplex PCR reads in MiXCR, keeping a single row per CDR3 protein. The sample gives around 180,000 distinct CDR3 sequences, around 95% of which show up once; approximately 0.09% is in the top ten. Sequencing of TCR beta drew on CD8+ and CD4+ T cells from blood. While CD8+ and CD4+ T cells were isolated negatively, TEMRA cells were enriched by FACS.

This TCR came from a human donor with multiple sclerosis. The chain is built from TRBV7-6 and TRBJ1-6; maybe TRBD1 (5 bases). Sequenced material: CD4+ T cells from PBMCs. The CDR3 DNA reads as TGTGCCAGCAGCTTAGTGGGGGAGAATTCACCCCTCCACTTT. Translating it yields CASSLVGENSPLHF.